The 29 T cell receptor beta chains reported below all come from one sample, sequenced in a study of beta chain features in type 1 diabetes. The authors reverse transcribed all of the isolated RNA, so sequencing captured expressed TCRB transcripts. Only in-frame clones appear in the TCRdb table, and some are missing; sequencing was by immunoSEQ multiplex PCR. The repertoire has 300,000 to 400,000 clones, around 9% of them found once; the top ten carry less than 1.2%. Study-wide points: Shorter TCRB CDR3s, moderately but significantly so, were found in Type 1 diabetes patients in all four CD4+ subsets.

Antigens of these TCRs are unknown. Sequencing input: central memory CD4+ T cells from blood. These receptors all stem from a man between 25 and 39 years old with type 1 diabetes.

This clone turned up a few times. The chain joins TRBV9 to TRBJ1-6; 8 nucleotides match TRBD1. The CDR3 consists of 15 residues. V shed 4 bases, J shed 7 bases, and the junction held 7 bases outside the gene matches. Germline loops: CDR1 SGDLS, CDR2 YYNGEE. The CDR3 spells CASSLDGQGNSPLHF. The CDR3 nucleotides read TGTGCCAGCAGCCTCGATGGACAGGGAAATTCACCCCTCCACTTT.

The J gene is TRBJ2-7, the V gene TRBV6-1; 9 nucleotides agree with TRBD2. CDR1 and CDR2 (germline): MNHNS, SASEGT. The CDR3 length is 14 residues. V lost 4 bases, J lost 1 base, and 2 bases stayed unmatched. The CDR3 protein is CASSGLAGSYEQYF. For the CDR3, the DNA is TGTGCCAGCAGTGGTCTAGCGGGGTCCTACGAGCAGTACTTC.

The rearrangement links TRBV10-2 to TRBJ1-5; D is ambiguous. Trimming took off 3 bases at V and 7 bases at J, with 7 bases between the two ends. Germline lookup yields CDR1 WSHSY and CDR2 SAAADI. The length of the CDR3 is 12 residues. The CDR3 loop reads CASSDGPQPQHF. The CDR3 DNA reads TGCGCCAGCAGTGACGGTCCCCAGCCCCAGCATTTT.

This chain joins TRBV4-3 and TRBJ2-1; D unresolved. This CDR3 is built from 13 residues. Germline CDR1 and CDR2: LGHNA and YSLEER. V lost 1 base and J lost 2, with 3 bases in between. CDR3 in amino acids: CASSQVAYNEQFF. In nucleotides, the CDR3 is TGCGCCAGCAGCCAAGTAGCCTACAATGAGCAGTTCTTC.

This clone was seen a few times. This chain uses TRBV7-2 with TRBJ2-3, with TRBD2 matching over 8 bases. CDR3 length: 15 residues. Germline V gene lookup returns CDR1 SGHTA and CDR2 FQGNSA. Unmatched junction bases numbered 6, after V lost 5 bases and J lost 2 bases. The CDR3 loop is CASSRAGAITDTQYF. For the CDR3, the DNA is TGTGCCAGCAGCCGAGCGGGGGCGATCACAGATACGCAGTATTTT.

This clone appeared a few times. The chain carries TRBV30 and TRBJ1-2, with a weak D call TRBD1 (6 bases). This CDR3 has 13 residues. Trimming removed 1 base from V and 9 bases from J, with 15 bases in between. Germline CDR1 reads GTSNPN; CDR2 reads SVGIG (reference sequence). Here the CDR3 reads CAWSEDSTKSYTF. The CDR3 nucleotides read TGTGCCTGGAGTGAGGACAGTACTAAGAGCTACACCTTC.

The sample holds a few counts of this clone. The V and J genes are TRBV29-1 and TRBJ1-2, with 9 bases fitting TRBD1. Looked up from germline, CDR1 is SQVTM and CDR2 is ANQGSEA. This CDR3 is built from 12 residues. Trimming removed 5 bases from V and 7 bases from J; junction bases left unmatched: 5. CDR3 in amino acids: CSVWDRVSGYTF. The CDR3 DNA follows: TGCAGCGTTTGGGACAGGGTCTCTGGCTACACCTTC.

This clone has only a few counts. The V call is TRBV2, the J call TRBJ2-2, with a weak D call TRBD2 (6 bases). Germline values: CDR1 SNHLY, CDR2 FYNNEI. V was cut by 8 bases and J by 7 bases, with 17 bases left in between. CDR3 size: 14 residues. Here the CDR3 DNA reads TGTGCCAGCGGGTTAGCCCTCGGGGGCGGGGAGCTGTTTTTT. Protein product: CASGLALGGGELFF.

This clone was found a few times. The rearrangement uses TRBV5-4 and TRBJ2-5, with 10 bases fitting TRBD2. With V trimmed by 1 base and J by 5 bases, 8 bases remained unmatched. The V gene's germline CDR1 is SGHNT and CDR2 YYREEE (reference sequence). This CDR3 contains 16 residues. Here the CDR3 DNA reads TGTGCCAGCAGCTTGCGGCTAGCGGGGGACCGGGAGACCCAGTACTTC. Translation gives CASSLRLAGDRETQYF. The full variable domain, in which reference TRBV5-4 and TRBJ2-5 provide the parts outside the CDR3, is ETGVTQSPTHLIKTRGQQVTLRCSSQSGHNTVSWYQQALGQGPQFIFQYYREEENGRGNFPPRFSGLQFPNYSSELNVNALELDDSALYLCASSLRLAGDRETQYFGPGTRLLVL.

V gene TRBV21-1 combines with J gene TRBJ2-5. TRBV21-1 constitutes a pseudogene. The length of the CDR3 is 14 residues. The chain's CDR3 is CASSKWGRWETQYF. The CDR3 DNA follows: TGTGCCAGCAGCAAGTGGGGACGGTGGGAGACCCAGTACTTC.

The rearrangement uses TRBV6-1 and TRBJ2-4; no clear D. Trimming took 6 bases from V and 6 from J, leaving 12 bases between them. CDR1 and CDR2 from the germline V gene are MNHNS and SASEGT. This CDR3 has 13 residues. For the CDR3, the DNA is TGTGCCAGCAGCGGCTTGAAGGGAAACATTCAGTACTTC. As protein: CASSGLKGNIQYF.

The gene calls are TRBV28 and TRBJ2-3, with no clear D. Trimming shortened V by 2 bases and J by 4 bases, and 7 bases separated the two germline ends. Per germline, CDR1 MDHEN and CDR2 SYDVKM. The CDR3 is 13 residues long. DNA of the CDR3: TGTGCCAGCAGTTTAGTAGGGCCAGATACGCAGTATTTT. This codes for CASSLVGPDTQYF.

This clone was seen more than once but under ten times. J is TRBJ2-6 and V is TRBV29-1, with 11 bases fitting TRBD1. CDR1 SQVTM and CDR2 ANQGSEA come from the germline V gene. The length of the CDR3 is 18 residues. V was clipped by 2 bases and J by 4 bases; unmatched bases: 10. DNA for the CDR3: TGCAGCGTTGAATGGGCCGGACAGGGGGCGCCCGGGGCCAACGTCCTGACTTTC. Protein sequence: CSVEWAGQGAPGANVLTF. Supplemented by reference TRBV29-1 and TRBJ2-6, the full variable domain reads SAVISQKPSRDICQRGTSLTIQCQVDSQVTMMFWYRQQPGQSLTLIATANQGSEATYESGFVIDKFPISRPNLTFSTLTVSNMSPEDSSIYLCSVEWAGQGAPGANVLTFGAGSRLTVL.

This clone showed up just a few times. The gene calls are TRBV18 and TRBJ1-1; a possible D gene is TRBD1 (6 bases). Germline V gene sequence: CDR1 KGHSH, CDR2 LQKENI. Trimming left V 0 bases short and J 5 bases short, with 16 bases between. This CDR3 contains 16 residues. The CDR3 sequence: CASSPPSLQGKTEAFF. For the CDR3, the DNA is TGTGCCAGCTCACCACCAAGCTTACAGGGAAAGACTGAAGCTTTCTTT.

The J gene is TRBJ2-2, the V gene TRBV7-2, with no clear D. There are 15 residues in the CDR3. The V end was cut by 3 bases, the J end by 3 bases, with 11 bases between. From germline, CDR1 is SGHTA and CDR2 FQGNSA. DNA of the CDR3: TGTGCCAGCAGCTTCTCAGATCTTTACACCGGGGAGCTGTTTTTT. It yields the protein CASSFSDLYTGELFF.

The gene calls are TRBV19 and TRBJ1-6; no reliable D call. This CDR3 is 17 amino acids long. The V end was cut by 7 bases, the J end by 9 bases, with 25 bases between. CDR1 LNHDA and CDR2 SQIVND come from the germline V gene (reference sequence). The CDR3: CASTSSLGIDYASPLHF. DNA for the CDR3: TGTGCCAGTACCTCAAGCCTTGGCATAGATTACGCTTCACCCCTCCACTTT. Complete variable domain (other parts from reference TRBV19 and TRBJ1-6): DGGITQSPKYLFRKEGQNVTLSCEQNLNHDAMYWYRQDPGQGLRLIYYSQIVNDFQKGDIAEGYSVSREKKESFPLTVTSAQKNPTAFYLCASTSSLGIDYASPLHFGNGTRLTVT.

The chain has TRBV2 and TRBJ1-5; 10 nucleotides line up with TRBD1. J was trimmed by 6 bases and V by 6 bases; bases with no gene match: 5. This CDR3 is 14 amino acids long. From germline, CDR1 is SNHLY and CDR2 FYNNEI. CDR3 nucleotide sequence: TGTGCCAGCAGCGACAGGGGGCGAAGTCAGCCCCAGCATTTT. Translating it yields CASSDRGRSQPQHF.

The sample holds a few counts of this clone. The chain carries TRBV29-1 and TRBJ2-1; 9 nucleotides match TRBD1. V dropped 7 bases and J dropped 11; count of bases not matched to a gene: 12. Germline V gives CDR1 SQVTM, CDR2 ANQGSEA. This CDR3 contains 13 residues. Here the CDR3 reads CSAGNRQGDKQFF. CDR3 nucleotides: TGCAGCGCAGGGAACCGACAGGGGGACAAGCAGTTCTTC.

CDR3 loop: CASSETVGYTF. CDR3 in DNA: TGTGCCAGCAGTGAAACAGTTGGCTACACCTTC. This chain joins TRBV2 and TRBJ1-2; D unclear. Trimming took 2 bases from V and 7 from J, leaving 5 bases between them. CDR1 and CDR2 from the germline V gene are SNHLY and FYNNEI. The CDR3 sequence is 11 residues long.

This rearrangement joins TRBV28 to TRBJ1-4; D gene ambiguous. The CDR3 loop spans 15 amino acids. With 2 bases removed from V and 2 bases from J, the gap between germline ends came to 9 bases. From germline, CDR1 is MDHEN and CDR2 SYDVKM. The CDR3 nucleotides read TGTGCCAGCAGTTTAGGTTCGGGGACTAATGAAAAACTGTTTTTT. It codes for CASSLGSGTNEKLFF.

This chain uses TRBV19 with TRBJ1-5, with 7 bases that match TRBD1. This CDR3 is built from 15 residues. V lost 3 bases to trimming and J lost 6 bases; unmatched junction nucleotides: 8. Per germline, CDR1 LNHDA and CDR2 SQIVND (reference sequence). CDR3 DNA sequence: TGTGCCAGTAGTATGGCAGGGGGTATAATTCAGCCCCAGCATTTT. It translates to CASSMAGGIIQPQHF.

This clone has ten or more counts. This chain links TRBV7-2 with TRBJ2-7; no clear D. The ends were cut back, 5 bases at V and 1 base at J, with 12 bases in the middle. Germline loops: CDR1 SGHTA, CDR2 FQGNSA. CDR3 length: 14 amino acids. Here the CDR3 reads CASSVGFSSYEQYF. The CDR3 nucleotides read TGTGCCAGCAGCGTGGGTTTCAGTTCCTACGAGCAGTACTTC. Full variable domain (rest looked up from reference TRBV7-2 and TRBJ2-7): GAGVSQSPSNKVTEKGKDVELRCDPISGHTALYWYRQSLGQGLEFLIYFQGNSAPDKSGLPSDRFSAERTGGSVSTLTIQRTQQEDSAVYLCASSVGFSSYEQYFGPGTRLTVT.

The J gene is TRBJ2-2, the V gene TRBV4-3; 7 bases fit TRBD2. The V segment lost 1 base and the J segment 6 bases; nucleotides outside the gene matches: 14. The CDR3 spans 18 residues. Germline V lookup: CDR1 LGHNA, CDR2 YSLEER. The CDR3 sequence is CASSQVLARTRVAGELFF. The CDR3 DNA sequence: TGCGCCAGCAGCCAAGTCTTGGCTCGGACTAGGGTGGCCGGGGAGCTGTTTTTT.

J is TRBJ2-5 and V is TRBV7-2; TRBD2 is a possible D gene (5 bases). V was clipped by 5 bases and J by 5 bases, with 18 bases between them. Germline lookup yields CDR1 SGHTA and CDR2 FQGNSA. The CDR3 extends over 15 amino acids. CDR3 region: CASSLTREAWETQYF. The CDR3 DNA reads as TGTGCCAGCAGCCTAACGAGGGAAGCGTGGGAGACCCAGTACTTC. Complete variable domain (other parts from reference TRBV7-2 and TRBJ2-5): GAGVSQSPSNKVTEKGKDVELRCDPISGHTALYWYRQSLGQGLEFLIYFQGNSAPDKSGLPSDRFSAERTGGSVSTLTIQRTQQEDSAVYLCASSLTREAWETQYFGPGTRLLVL.

This clone turned up a few times. V is TRBV7-2 and J is TRBJ2-6; D is possibly TRBD2 (6 bases). V lost 1 base and J 4 bases, leaving 8 bases between the germline ends. This CDR3 contains 15 residues. CDR1 is SGHTA, CDR2 FQGNSA, per germline. DNA of the CDR3: TGTGCCAGCAGCTTAGGGGGAGGCGGGGCCAACGTCCTGACTTTC. This sequence encodes CASSLGGGGANVLTF.

The V and J genes are TRBV7-2 and TRBJ2-7; TRBD1 aligns across 8 bases. V gave up 4 bases and J gave up 2 bases; unmatched junction bases: 4. This CDR3 contains 14 residues. Germline V lookup: CDR1 SGHTA, CDR2 FQGNSA. This CDR3 is CASSWRQGPYEQYF. DNA of the CDR3: TGTGCCAGCAGCTGGCGACAGGGGCCCTACGAGCAGTACTTC.

This chain joins TRBV10-2 and TRBJ2-2; D call uncertain. There are 12 residues in the CDR3. Germline values: CDR1 WSHSY, CDR2 SAAADI. V was clipped by 5 bases and J by 1 base, with 2 bases between them. The CDR3 loop is CASSKNTGELFF. CDR3 DNA: TGCGCCAGCAGTAAGAACACCGGGGAGCTGTTTTTT.

This clone was observed a single time. V and J are TRBV19 and TRBJ1-5, with TRBD1 matching over 8 bases. Per the germline V gene, CDR1 is LNHDA and CDR2 is SQIVND (reference sequence). The CDR3 consists of 15 residues. V dropped 5 bases and J dropped 3; count of bases not matched to a gene: 6. CDR3 nucleotide sequence: TGTGCCAGTAGTGCACAGGGGGGATACAATCAGCCCCAGCATTTT. It encodes CASSAQGGYNQPQHF.

CDR3 nucleotide sequence: TGCAGCGTTGATCTGAGGGGCTACACCTTC. This encodes CSVDLRGYTF. V is TRBV29-1 and J is TRBJ1-2; D call uncertain. The V gene lost 3 bases and the J gene lost 8 bases, with 7 bases spanning the gap. The CDR3 totals 10 residues. Per germline, CDR1 SQVTM and CDR2 ANQGSEA.